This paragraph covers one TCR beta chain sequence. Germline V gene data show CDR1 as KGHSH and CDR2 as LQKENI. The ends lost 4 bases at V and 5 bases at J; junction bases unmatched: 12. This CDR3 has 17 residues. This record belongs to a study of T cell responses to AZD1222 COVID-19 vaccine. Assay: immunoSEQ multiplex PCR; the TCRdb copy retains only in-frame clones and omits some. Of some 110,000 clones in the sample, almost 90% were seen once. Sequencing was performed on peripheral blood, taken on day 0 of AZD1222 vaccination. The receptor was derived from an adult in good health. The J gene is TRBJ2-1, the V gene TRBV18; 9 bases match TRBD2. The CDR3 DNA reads TGTGCCAGCTCACTTACGGCGCAAGCGGGAGGCCACAATGAGCAGTTCTTC. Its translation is CASSLTAQAGGHNEQFF.